A single sample is the source of the 8 T cell receptor beta chains below, sequenced in a study of graft-versus-host responses after intestinal transplantation. Produced via immunoSEQ multiplex PCR; TCRdb's table is partial and in-frame only. Among tens of thousands of clones, around 92% were seen once, and the ten largest hold 2.5%. For these receptors, no antigen is known. The input for sequencing was unstimulated CD8+ T cells sorted from spleen or lymph node cells, taken before intestinal transplant. Every receptor here comes from a human donor who received an intestinal transplant.

This clone was seen once. This chain links TRBV7-6 with TRBJ2-7; 11 bases are a match to TRBD1. The germline V gene encodes CDR1 SGHVS and CDR2 FNYEAQ. The length of the CDR3 is 16 residues. J was trimmed by 7 bases and V by 5 bases; bases with no gene match: 13. The CDR3 loop is CASSRGQGGTPSEQYF. CDR3 in DNA: TGTGCCAGCAGCAGGGGACAGGGGGGGACCCCATCGGAGCAGTACTTC. The variable domain in full, with the rest retrieved from reference TRBV7-6 and TRBJ2-7, is GAGVSQSPRYKVTKRGQDVALRCDPISGHVSLYWYRQALGQGPEFLTYFNYEAQQDKSGLPNDRFSAERPEGSISTLTIQRTEQRDSAMYRCASSRGQGGTPSEQYFGPGTRLTVT.

The sample holds one count of this clone. The CDR3: CASSEEGGTGGEKLFF. CDR3 bases: TGTGCCAGCAGTGAAGAAGGAGGGACAGGGGGTGAAAAACTGTTTTTT. This chain links TRBV6-1 with TRBJ1-4; 11 nucleotides match TRBD1. The CDR3 contains 16 residues. Losses at the gene ends were 1 base for V and 7 bases for J; bases not matched to a gene: 5. Germline V gene data show CDR1 as MNHNS and CDR2 as SASEGT.

The rearrangement links TRBV7-2 to TRBJ1-2, with 8 positions matching TRBD1. The CDR3 is 17 amino acids. V lost 1 base and J lost 6; bases outside the gene matches: 13. The germline gives CDR1 SGHTA, CDR2 FQGNSA. The chain's CDR3 is CASSLEARQGAKHGYTF. DNA of the CDR3: TGTGCCAGCAGCTTAGAGGCTCGGCAGGGGGCGAAGCATGGCTACACCTTC.

The V gene is TRBV2, the J gene TRBJ2-5, with D possibly TRBD2 on 6 matching bases. The germline V gene has CDR1 SNHLY and CDR2 FYNNEI. Trimming shortened V by 6 bases and J by 2 bases, and 13 bases separated the two germline ends. The CDR3 is 14 residues long. The CDR3 here is CASRAGNWQETQYF. The CDR3 DNA reads as TGTGCCAGCAGGGCGGGGAATTGGCAAGAGACCCAGTACTTC.

The chain is built from TRBV10-2 and TRBJ2-7; 9 bases are shared with TRBD1. CDR3 length: 13 amino acids. Germline CDR1 WSHSY, CDR2 SAAADI. V lost 2 bases to trimming and J lost 7 bases; unmatched junction nucleotides: 3. The CDR3 loop is CASSENRGREQYF. The CDR3 nucleotides are TGCGCCAGCAGTGAGAACAGGGGGCGGGAGCAGTACTTC.

The chain combines TRBV29-1 with TRBJ1-1, with a possible D match to TRBD1 (6 bases). In germline, CDR1 is SQVTM, CDR2 ANQGSEA. The CDR3 runs 11 residues. This chain's CDR3 is CSLFQGSEAFF. As DNA, the CDR3 is TGCAGTCTATTCCAGGGGTCGGAAGCTTTCTTT.

The J gene is TRBJ1-6, the V gene TRBV7-8; a weak D match, TRBD1 (5 bases). Trimming took off 4 bases at V and 3 bases at J, with 16 bases between the two ends. This CDR3 comprises 17 residues. Per germline, CDR1 SGHVS and CDR2 FQNEAQ. CDR3 region: CASSYPSRVVYNSPLHF. The CDR3 nucleotides read TGTGCCAGCAGCTACCCCAGCAGGGTGGTCTATAATTCACCCCTCCACTTT. Combining the CDR3 with reference TRBV7-8 and TRBJ1-6 gives the whole variable domain GAGVSQSPRYKVAKRGQDVALRCDPISGHVSLFWYQQALGQGPEFLTYFQNEAQLDKSGLPSDRFFAERPEGSVSTLKIQRTQQEDSAVYLCASSYPSRVVYNSPLHFGNGTRLTVT.

The genes are TRBV28 and TRBJ2-5; 10 bases are a match to TRBD2. Trimming cost V 3 bases and J 4 bases; bases outside gene matches: 5. In germline, CDR1 is MDHEN, CDR2 SYDVKM. CDR3 length: 15 amino acids. The CDR3, as DNA: TGTGCCAGCAGTTTTGAGCGGGAGGGCCGAGAGACCCAGTACTTC. It yields the protein CASSFEREGRETQYF.